The following is a T cell receptor beta chain sequence with its context. This record belongs to a study of pediatric ulcerative colitis. With V trimmed by 5 bases and J by 4 bases, 3 bases remained unmatched. Germline lookup yields CDR1 LNHDA and CDR2 SQIVND (reference sequence). This CDR3 region has 13 residues. TCRdb's table, derived via immunoSEQ multiplex PCR, lists solely in-frame clones and lacks some. Found here are about 32,000 clones, 82% of them singletons; the top ten hold approximately 4.5%. The chain joins TRBV19 to TRBJ2-3, with 7 bases lining up with TRBD1. The specimen was blood. The receptor's source is a boy aged 5-17 years with severe ulcerative colitis. CDR3 protein: CASSQDRADTQYF. The CDR3 nucleotides are TGTGCCAGTAGTCAAGACAGGGCAGATACGCAGTATTTT.